Here is one T cell receptor (beta chain) with its context. Per the study methods: Reference gene primer amplification in the assay estimated nucleated cell counts. Assay used: immunoSEQ multiplex PCR; TCRdb lists only in-frame clones, some missing. That table is the source of V, J and clone size, and D and trimming were worked out from the DNA. The table has about 240,000 clones, roughly 86% seen once. This sample is drawn from a study of blood T cell repertoires in COVID-19. About the study: COVID-19 samples from acute and convalescent phases originated in the United States, Italy and Spain. T cells, B-cell-depleted T cells, or PBMCs supplied cDNA or gDNA.

The CDR3 is 13 amino acids. Germline V lookup: CDR1 SGHDN, CDR2 FVKESK. The V end lost 3 bases, the J end lost 1 base, and 3 bases lay between the germline ends. This receptor was taken from a woman in her thirties who had recovered from COVID-19. The specimen sequenced was peripheral blood. This chain links TRBV14 with TRBJ2-2; no reliable D call. The CDR3 region has the DNA TGTGCCAGCAGCCACCAGAACACCGGGGAGCTGTTTTTT. It specifies CASSHQNTGELFF.